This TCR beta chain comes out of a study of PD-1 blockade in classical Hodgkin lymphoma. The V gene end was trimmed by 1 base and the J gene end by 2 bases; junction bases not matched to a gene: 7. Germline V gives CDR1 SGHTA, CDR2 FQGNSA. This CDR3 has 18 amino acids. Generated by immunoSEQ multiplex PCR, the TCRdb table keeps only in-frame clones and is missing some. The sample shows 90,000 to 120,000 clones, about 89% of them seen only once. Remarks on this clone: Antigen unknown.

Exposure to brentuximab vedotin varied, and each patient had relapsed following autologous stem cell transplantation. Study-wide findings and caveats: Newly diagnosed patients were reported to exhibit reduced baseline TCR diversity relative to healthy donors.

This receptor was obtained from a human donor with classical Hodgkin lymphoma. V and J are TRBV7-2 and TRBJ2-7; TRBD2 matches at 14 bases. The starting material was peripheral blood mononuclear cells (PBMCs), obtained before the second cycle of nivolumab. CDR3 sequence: CASSLGGGLAGEPYEQYF. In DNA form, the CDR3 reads TGTGCCAGCAGCTTAGGGGGGGGACTAGCGGGAGAGCCCTACGAGCAGTACTTC.